This T cell receptor (beta chain) stems from a study of cytomegalovirus exposure and HLA in healthy donors. Trimming pared 5 bases from V and 3 bases from J, leaving 11 bases between. The CDR3 consists of 13 residues. Germline values: CDR1 SNHLY, CDR2 FYNNEI. This clone has more than one count but fewer than ten. Its specificity is unknown. Study-level points and caveats: In a later analysis, specific HLA alleles were associated with 15,000 to 20,000 TCR beta sequences at a 0.05 false discovery rate.

PCR was performed using 60 Vbeta and 13 Jbeta primers. The data were produced by immunoSEQ multiplex PCR, yet TCRdb's version contains in-frame clones alone and is incomplete. The sample includes approximately 70,000 clones, about 73% of them seen just once. The sample taken for sequencing was PBMCs. J is TRBJ2-7 and V is TRBV2; TRBD2 might be the D (6 bases). This TCR came from an older woman in good health and CMV-seropositive. CDR3 sequence reads: CASSPAGNYEQYF. The CDR3, as DNA: TGTGCCAGCAGTCCCGCGGGGAACTACGAGCAGTACTTC.